What follows are 27 T cell receptor beta chains derived from one specimen sequenced in a study of T cells after yellow fever vaccination. Each CDR3 protein is one row after TCRdb ran MiXCR on the 5' RACE reads. The sample contains 25,000 to 35,000 distinct CDR3 sequences, 5% of which appear only once. The sample here was CD8+ T cells sorted from PBMCs, taken 10 days after the yellow fever booster vaccination. These receptors were collected from a man younger than 40 who received the YFV17D yellow fever vaccine.

This clonotype was recorded at least ten times. The chain joins TRBV7-9 to TRBJ1-2; the D is unclear. Trimming removed 6 bases from V and 8 bases from J, with 13 bases in between. The germline gives CDR1 SEHNR, CDR2 FQNEAQ (reference sequence). This CDR3 spans 12 amino acids. The CDR3 region has the DNA TGTGCCAGCAGGCAGCCCGCGGGGGGCTACACCTTC. It translates to CASRQPAGGYTF. The full variable domain, its missing parts supplied by reference TRBV7-9 and TRBJ1-2, is DTGVSQNPRHKITKRGQNVTFRCDPISEHNRLYWYRQTLGQGPEFLTYFQNEAQLEKSRLLSDRFSAERPKGSFSTLEIQRTEQGDSAMYLCASRQPAGGYTFGSGTRLTVV.

This clonotype was seen at least ten times. V and J are TRBV13 and TRBJ2-7, with D maybe TRBD2 (7 bases). The CDR3 is made up of 14 amino acids. V lost 3 bases and J lost 2, with 11 bases in between. The germline V gene encodes CDR1 PRHDT and CDR2 FYEKMQ (reference sequence). In DNA form, the CDR3 reads TGTGCCAGCAGCTTCGGGGGGCCCACCTACGAGCAGTACTTC. Translation: CASSFGGPTYEQYF.

This clonotype was seen repeatedly, ten times or more. The J gene is TRBJ2-7, the V gene TRBV24-1; D may be TRBD1 (7 bases). The germline gives CDR1 KGHDR, CDR2 SFDVKD. The CDR3 extends over 13 amino acids. The germline V and J ends were trimmed by 3 bases and 6 bases, with 11 bases remaining between them. In nucleotides, the CDR3 is TGTGCCACCAGTGATGACAGGGAGGTCGAGCAGTACTTC. Its protein product is CATSDDREVEQYF.

There are many counts of this clonotype. The CDR3 spells CSAREQFTGELFF. CDR3 nucleotide sequence: TGCAGTGCTAGAGAACAGTTTACCGGGGAGCTGTTTTTT. This sequence joins TRBV20-1 and TRBJ2-2; no firm D call. This CDR3 comprises 13 residues. Per the germline V gene, CDR1 is DFQATT and CDR2 is SNEGSKA (reference sequence). The ends were cut back, 0 bases at V and 5 bases at J, with 7 bases in the middle.

This clonotype was seen ten or more times. The J gene is TRBJ2-1, the V gene TRBV10-1, with TRBD2 matching over 8 bases. Germline assignment: CDR1 WNHNN and CDR2 SYGVQD (reference sequence). The CDR3 totals 17 residues. V trimming: 3 bases; J trimming: 3 bases; junction bases outside the gene matches: 10. In nucleotides, the CDR3 is TGCGCCAGCAGTGATGGGGCGGGAGGCCACCTCTACAATGAGCAGTTCTTC. Residues: CASSDGAGGHLYNEQFF.

This clonotype showed up just a few times. CDR3 nucleotide sequence: TGTGCCATCAGGGGGGGGGGACAGGAATACTACGAGCAGTACTTC. Translated, it gives CAIRGGGQEYYEQYF. The V gene is TRBV10-3, the J gene TRBJ2-7, with a weak D call TRBD1 (8 bases). This CDR3 has 15 residues. CDR1 and CDR2 from the germline V gene are ENHRY and SYGVKD. With 6 bases removed from V and 3 bases from J, the gap between germline ends came to 18 bases.

Within the sample, this clonotype is medium-sized. The chain combines TRBV5-1 with TRBJ2-7; D unresolved. The germline V gene encodes CDR1 SGHRS and CDR2 YFSETQ. V lost 0 bases and J 4 bases, leaving 14 bases between the germline ends. The CDR3 is 15 amino acids. The CDR3 protein is CASSLALYGVYEQYF. The CDR3 DNA is TGCGCCAGCAGCTTGGCCCTTTATGGGGTGTACGAGCAGTACTTC. Complete variable domain (other parts from reference TRBV5-1 and TRBJ2-7): KAGVTQTPRYLIKTRGQQVTLSCSPISGHRSVSWYQQTPGQGLQFLFEYFSETQRNKGNFPGRFSGRQFSNSRSEMNVSTLELGDSALYLCASSLALYGVYEQYFGPGTRLTVT.

This clonotype was seen many times. The rearrangement links TRBV12-5 to TRBJ2-5; TRBD1 agrees at 8 bases. The CDR3 has 13 residues. V trimming: 6 bases; J trimming: 0 bases; junction bases outside the gene matches: 0. CDR1 is LGHNT and CDR2 is FRNRAP in the germline V gene. The CDR3 region is CASGTGDQETQYF. The DNA of the CDR3 is TGTGCTAGTGGGACAGGGGACCAAGAGACCCAGTACTTC.

This clonotype came up once. Relative to the germline gene, one junction end is altered; a read error may explain this. The chain is built from TRBV7-9 and TRBJ2-1; 12 nucleotides match TRBD2. Germline V gene data show CDR1 as SEHNR and CDR2 as FQNEAQ (reference sequence). The length of the CDR3 is 15 residues. As DNA, the CDR3 is TGTGCCAGCAGCTTAGGACTAGCGGGAGAGAATGAGCACTTCTTC. It yields the protein CASSLGLAGENEHFF.

In this sample, this clonotype turned up many times. The chain joins TRBV6-1 to TRBJ2-1; the D is unclear. Trimming stripped 5 bases from V and 7 bases from J, with 12 bases between. Germline CDR1 MNHNS, CDR2 SASEGT. The CDR3 consists of 13 residues. CDR3 DNA: TGTGCCAGCAGTCTCGCCCGGCCAAATGAGCAGTTCTTC. Its translation: CASSLARPNEQFF.

This clonotype was recorded many times. The V gene is TRBV9, the J gene TRBJ2-1; 8 nucleotides match TRBD2. The CDR3 has 14 residues. Germline CDR1 is SGDLS and CDR2 is YYNGEE. The ends lost 8 bases at V and 4 bases at J; junction bases unmatched: 8. CDR3 DNA: TGTGCCAGGCTGCCAGCGGGAGAGTACAATGAGCAGTTCTTC. Its protein is CARLPAGEYNEQFF. Full variable domain (remainder filled in from reference TRBV9 and TRBJ2-1): DSGVTQTPKHLITATGQRVTLRCSPRSGDLSVYWYQQSLDQGLQFLIQYYNGEERAKGNILERFSAQQFPDLHSELNLSSLELGDSALYFCARLPAGEYNEQFFGPGTRLTVL.

This clonotype was detected many times. This chain links TRBV15 with TRBJ2-2; D remains unclear. CDR3 length equals 15 residues. The germline V and J ends were trimmed by 1 base and 2 bases, with 8 bases remaining between them. The germline gives CDR1 LNHNV, CDR2 YYDKDF (reference sequence). CDR3 protein: CATSRGRANTGELFF. CDR3 nucleotide sequence: TGTGCCACCAGCAGAGGAAGGGCTAACACCGGGGAGCTGTTTTTT.

This clonotype was observed many times. The genes are TRBV11-2 and TRBJ2-1; 7 nucleotides align to TRBD2. CDR1 and CDR2 (germline): SGHAT, FQNNGV. This CDR3 region has 15 residues. The V and J ends lost 1 base and 0 bases, in that order; junction bases with no gene match: 0. This CDR3 is CASSLGTSSYNEQFF. The CDR3 nucleotides read TGTGCCAGCAGCTTAGGGACTAGCTCCTACAATGAGCAGTTCTTC.

This clonotype occurred many times. The genes are TRBV19 and TRBJ2-2; D unclear. Germline V CDR1 and CDR2: LNHDA, SQIVND (reference sequence). This CDR3 comprises 13 residues. Trimming shortened V by 3 bases and J by 0 bases, and 2 bases separated the two germline ends. In DNA, the CDR3 is TGTGCCAGTAGTATCCCGAACACCGGGGAGCTGTTTTTT. Encoded protein: CASSIPNTGELFF.

This clonotype was counted many times. The chain has TRBV6-5 and TRBJ2-3, with a tentative D call TRBD2 (6 bases). This CDR3 contains 16 residues. Per the germline V gene, CDR1 is MNHEY and CDR2 is SVGAGI. V was pared by 5 bases and J by 2 bases, with 17 bases between. CDR3: CASSRDFRPNTDTQYF. For the CDR3, the DNA is TGTGCCAGCAGTCGGGACTTCCGCCCAAACACAGATACGCAGTATTTT.

This clonotype was recorded many times. The gene calls are TRBV6-2 or TRBV6-3 and TRBJ2-1; perhaps TRBD2 as D (5 bases). The CDR3 has 14 amino acids. The V end lost 7 bases, the J end lost 8 bases, and 18 bases lay between the germline ends. In germline, CDR1 is MNHEY, CDR2 SVGEGT. CDR3 nucleotide sequence: TGTGCCAGCAATGAGGCCCTAGCTTACGATGAGCAGTTCTTC. Translation: CASNEALAYDEQFF.

This rearrangement joins TRBV11-2 to TRBJ2-1; D unresolved. CDR3 length: 13 amino acids. The germline V gene encodes CDR1 SGHAT and CDR2 FQNNGV. The V gene lost 9 bases and the J gene lost 0 bases, with 9 bases spanning the gap. The CDR3 reads CASHGSSYNEQFF. DNA for the CDR3: TGTGCCAGTCATGGAAGCTCCTACAATGAGCAGTTCTTC.

This clonotype was detected ten times or more. The chain has TRBV7-9 and TRBJ2-4; the D is unclear. Trimming removed 1 base from V and 3 bases from J, with 7 bases in between. The germline V gene has CDR1 SEHNR and CDR2 FQNEAQ (reference sequence). The CDR3 has 14 residues. CDR3 sequence: CASSLDWGKNIQYF. CDR3 DNA sequence: TGTGCCAGCAGCTTAGACTGGGGCAAAAACATTCAGTACTTC.

This clonotype was found many times. The gene calls are TRBV7-3 and TRBJ2-1; D might be TRBD1 or TRBD2, each matching 5 bases. Deletions cut 2 bases from V and 0 bases from J, with 8 bases between. Germline lookup yields CDR1 SGHTA and CDR2 FQGTGA. The CDR3 loop spans 15 amino acids. In DNA, the CDR3 is TGTGCCAGCAGCTTATCAGGGAGCTCCTACAATGAGCAGTTCTTC. The encoded protein is CASSLSGSSYNEQFF.

This clonotype was detected ten times or more. This sequence joins TRBV18 and TRBJ2-7, with 8 positions matching TRBD2. Trimming cost V 4 bases and J 5 bases; bases outside gene matches: 7. Germline values: CDR1 KGHSH, CDR2 LQKENI. The CDR3 runs 14 residues. In nucleotides, the CDR3 is TGTGCCAGCTCACAGCGGGAGCTAACGGACGAGCAGTACTTC. Translated, it gives CASSQRELTDEQYF.

This clonotype was recorded at least ten times. The V and J genes are TRBV7-8 and TRBJ2-1; 7 bases fit TRBD2. V shed 7 bases, J shed 5 bases, and the junction held 11 bases outside the gene matches. Germline CDR1 is SGHVS and CDR2 is FQNEAQ. This CDR3 has 15 amino acids. The CDR3 region is CASTDPWTSHNEQFF. CDR3 nucleotides: TGTGCCAGCACCGACCCTTGGACTAGTCACAATGAGCAGTTCTTC.

This clonotype was observed at least ten times. This chain uses TRBV9 with TRBJ2-1; D uncertain. V was trimmed by 0 bases and J by 8 bases, leaving 12 bases between them. The V gene's germline CDR1 is SGDLS and CDR2 YYNGEE. The CDR3 has 14 residues. This CDR3 reads CASSVALGQDEQFF. The CDR3 DNA follows: TGTGCCAGCAGCGTAGCTCTGGGTCAGGATGAGCAGTTCTTC. Together with reference TRBV9 and TRBJ2-1, the CDR3 gives the full variable domain: DSGVTQTPKHLITATGQRVTLRCSPRSGDLSVYWYQQSLDQGLQFLIQYYNGEERAKGNILERFSAQQFPDLHSELNLSSLELGDSALYFCASSVALGQDEQFFGPGTRLTVL.

The table lists this clonotype with many counts. Relative to the germline gene, one junction end is altered; a read error may explain this. This sequence joins TRBV7-7 and TRBJ2-5, with TRBD1 identical over 10 bases. Germline CDR1 SSHAT, CDR2 FNYEAQ (reference sequence). This CDR3 is built from 15 residues. The CDR3 is CASSLGGQGSKTQYF. CDR3 in DNA: TGTGCTAGCAGCTTAGGGGGACAGGGGAGCAAGACCCAGTACTTC.

This clonotype was counted ten times or more. This chain joins TRBV19 and TRBJ2-5; D not resolved. Germline assignment: CDR1 LNHDA and CDR2 SQIVND (reference sequence). V lost 1 base, J lost 5 bases, and 14 bases lay in between. This CDR3 comprises 15 residues. The CDR3 is CASSIVLAEAETQYF. In DNA, the CDR3 is TGTGCCAGTAGTATAGTACTGGCAGAAGCGGAGACCCAGTACTTC.

This clonotype was seen repeatedly, ten times or more. The chain uses TRBV20-1 and TRBJ1-1; D is unresolved. From germline, CDR1 is DFQATT and CDR2 SNEGSKA (reference sequence). V shed 6 bases and J shed 6 bases, with 8 bases lying between them. This CDR3 contains 10 residues. In DNA form, the CDR3 reads TGCAGTGCCCGAGTCGCTGAAGCTTTCTTT. As protein: CSARVAEAFF.

This clonotype was detected ten times or more. The chain uses TRBV12-3 or TRBV12-4 and TRBJ2-5; 9 nucleotides line up with TRBD2. The CDR3 extends over 15 amino acids. V gave up 5 bases and J gave up 5 bases; unmatched junction bases: 9. CDR3 region: CASSPPGLATETQYF. The CDR3 coding sequence is TGTGCCAGCAGTCCTCCGGGACTAGCAACGGAGACCCAGTACTTC.

This clonotype was seen many times. V and J are TRBV7-6 and TRBJ2-2, with 7 nucleotides matching TRBD1. Losses at the gene ends were 2 bases for V and 7 bases for J; bases not matched to a gene: 10. Germline V gives CDR1 SGHVS, CDR2 FNYEAQ. The CDR3 consists of 16 residues. This CDR3 is CASSLLTGSWDGELFF. CDR3 sequence (DNA): TGTGCCAGCAGCTTACTGACAGGGTCCTGGGACGGGGAGCTGTTTTTT.